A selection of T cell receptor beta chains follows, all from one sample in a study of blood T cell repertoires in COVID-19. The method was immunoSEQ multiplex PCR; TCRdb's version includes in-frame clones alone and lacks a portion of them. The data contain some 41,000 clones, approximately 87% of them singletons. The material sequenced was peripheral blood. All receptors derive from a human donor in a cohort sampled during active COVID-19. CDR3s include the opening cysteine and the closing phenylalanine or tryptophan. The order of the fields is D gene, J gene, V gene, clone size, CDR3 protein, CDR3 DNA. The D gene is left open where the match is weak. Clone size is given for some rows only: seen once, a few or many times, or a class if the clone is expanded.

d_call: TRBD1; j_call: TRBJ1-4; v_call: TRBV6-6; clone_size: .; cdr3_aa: CASRDRGESEKLFF; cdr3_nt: TGTGCCAGCAGGGACAGGGGCGAGAGTGAAAAACTGTTTTTT
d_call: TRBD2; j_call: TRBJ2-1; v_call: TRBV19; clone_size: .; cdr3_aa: CASSTLAGGVNEQFF; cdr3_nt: TGTGCCAGTAGTACTCTAGCGGGGGGGGTCAATGAGCAGTTCTTC
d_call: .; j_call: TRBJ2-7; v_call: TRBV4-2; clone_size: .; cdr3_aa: CASSQDVSGGPTYEQYF; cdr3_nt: TGTGCCAGCAGCCAAGATGTTTCCGGGGGTCCAACCTACGAGCAGTACTTC
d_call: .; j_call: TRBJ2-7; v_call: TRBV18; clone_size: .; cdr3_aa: CASSPRPGAYEQYF; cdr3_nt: TGTGCCAGCTCACCCCGCCCGGGGGCCTACGAGCAGTACTTC
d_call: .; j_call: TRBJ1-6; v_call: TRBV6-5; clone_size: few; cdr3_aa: CASSRRSRADSPLHF; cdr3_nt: TGTGCCAGCAGTCGTCGGTCCAGGGCCGATTCACCCCTCCACTTT
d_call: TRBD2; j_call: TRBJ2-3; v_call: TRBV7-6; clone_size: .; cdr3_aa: CASSLLLAGGGTDTQYF; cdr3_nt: TGTGCCAGCAGCTTATTGCTAGCGGGGGGAGGTACAGATACGCAGTATTTT
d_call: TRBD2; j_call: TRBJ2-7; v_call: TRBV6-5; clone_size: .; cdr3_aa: CASSGTSGAYEQYF; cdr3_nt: TGTGCCAGCAGCGGGACTAGCGGGGCCTACGAGCAGTACTTC
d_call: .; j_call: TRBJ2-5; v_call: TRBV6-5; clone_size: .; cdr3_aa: CASSQGLGETQYF; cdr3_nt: TGTGCCAGCAGCCAGGGTTTGGGAGAGACCCAGTACTTC
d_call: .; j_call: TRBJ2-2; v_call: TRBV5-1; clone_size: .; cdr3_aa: CASSLREENTGELFF; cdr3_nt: TGCGCCAGCAGCTTGAGGGAGGAAAACACCGGGGAGCTGTTTTTT
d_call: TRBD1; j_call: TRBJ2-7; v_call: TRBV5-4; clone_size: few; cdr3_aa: CASSPGQIYEQYF; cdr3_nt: TGTGCCAGCAGCCCGGGACAGATATACGAGCAGTACTTC
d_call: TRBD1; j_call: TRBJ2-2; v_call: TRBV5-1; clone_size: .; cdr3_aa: CASSSGTGGMTGELFF; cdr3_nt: TGCGCCAGCAGCTCCGGGACAGGGGGCATGACCGGGGAGCTGTTTTTT
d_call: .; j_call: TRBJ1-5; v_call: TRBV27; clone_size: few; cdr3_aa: CASSSTPRNQPQHF; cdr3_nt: TGTGCCAGCAGTTCTACTCCACGGAATCAGCCCCAGCATTTT
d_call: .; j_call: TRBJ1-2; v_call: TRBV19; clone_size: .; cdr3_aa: CASNRGGERGYTF; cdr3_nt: TGTGCCAGTAACCGTGGGGGCGAGAGAGGCTACACCTTC
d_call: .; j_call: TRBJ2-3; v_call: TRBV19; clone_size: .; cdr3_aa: CASSSRGADTQYF; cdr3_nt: TGTGCCAGTAGTTCTCGGGGAGCGGATACGCAGTATTTT
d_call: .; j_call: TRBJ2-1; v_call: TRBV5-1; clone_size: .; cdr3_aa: CASSLESNNEQFF; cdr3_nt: TGCGCCAGCAGCTTGGAGTCTAACAATGAGCAGTTCTTC
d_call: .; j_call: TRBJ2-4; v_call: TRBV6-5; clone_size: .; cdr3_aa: CASRLARERSIQYF; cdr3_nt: TGTGCCAGCAGACTGGCGCGAGAACGGAGCATTCAGTACTTC
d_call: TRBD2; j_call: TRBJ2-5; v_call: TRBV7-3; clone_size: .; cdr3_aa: CASSLAGGQETQYF; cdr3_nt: TGTGCCAGCAGCTTAGCGGGGGGGCAGGAGACCCAGTACTTC
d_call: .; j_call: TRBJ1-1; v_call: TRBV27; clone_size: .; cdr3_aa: CASSPAREVNTEAFF; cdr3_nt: TGTGCCAGCAGTCCCGCCAGGGAGGTGAACACTGAAGCTTTCTTT
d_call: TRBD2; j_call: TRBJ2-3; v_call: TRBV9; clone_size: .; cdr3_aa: CASSETRLAGDTQYF; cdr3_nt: TGTGCCAGCAGCGAGACGAGACTAGCTGGAGATACGCAGTATTTT
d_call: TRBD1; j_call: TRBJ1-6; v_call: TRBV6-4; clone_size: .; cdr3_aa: CASSDSRGLGGNSPLHF; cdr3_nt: TGTGCCAGCAGTGACTCAAGGGGGCTCGGAGGGAATTCACCCCTCCACTTT
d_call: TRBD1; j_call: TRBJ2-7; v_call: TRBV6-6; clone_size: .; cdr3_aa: CASSYKTGGEQYF; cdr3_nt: TGTGCCAGCAGTTACAAGACAGGGGGCGAGCAGTACTTC
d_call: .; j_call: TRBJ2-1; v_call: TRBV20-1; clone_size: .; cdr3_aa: CSASTGEDNEQFF; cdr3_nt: TGCAGTGCTAGTACGGGGGAGGACAATGAGCAGTTCTTC
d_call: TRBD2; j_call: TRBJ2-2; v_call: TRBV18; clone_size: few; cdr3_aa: CASSRPGLRNTGELFF; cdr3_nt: TGTGCCAGCTCACGACCGGGACTAAGAAACACCGGGGAGCTGTTTTTT
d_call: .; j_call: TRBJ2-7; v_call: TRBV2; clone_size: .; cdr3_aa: CASKSRDNSYEQYF; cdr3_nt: TGTGCCAGCAAAAGCCGGGACAACTCCTACGAGCAGTACTTC
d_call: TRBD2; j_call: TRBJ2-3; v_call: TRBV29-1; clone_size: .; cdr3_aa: CSVSGDADTQYF; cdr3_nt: TGCAGCGTGAGCGGGGATGCAGATACGCAGTATTTT
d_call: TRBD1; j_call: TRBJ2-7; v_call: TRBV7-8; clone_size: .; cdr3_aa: CASSLWTGSRYEQYF; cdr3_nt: TGTGCCAGCAGCTTATGGACAGGGAGCCGATACGAGCAGTACTTC
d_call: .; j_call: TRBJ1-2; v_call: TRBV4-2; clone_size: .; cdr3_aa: CASSQVRDEGYTF; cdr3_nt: TGTGCCAGCAGCCAAGTCCGGGATGAGGGCTACACCTTC
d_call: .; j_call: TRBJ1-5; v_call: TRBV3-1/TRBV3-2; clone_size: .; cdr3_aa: CASSQDWGGGQPQHF; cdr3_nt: TGTGCCAGCAGCCAAGATTGGGGGGGTGGACAGCCCCAGCATTTT
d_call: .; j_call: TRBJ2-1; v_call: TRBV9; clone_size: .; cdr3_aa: CASSVETGLHNEQFF; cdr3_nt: TGTGCCAGCAGCGTAGAGACAGGCCTGCACAATGAGCAGTTCTTC
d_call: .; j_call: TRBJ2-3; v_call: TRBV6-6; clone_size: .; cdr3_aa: CASSFLASTDTQYF; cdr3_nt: TGTGCCAGCAGTTTCCTAGCGTCCACAGATACGCAGTATTTT
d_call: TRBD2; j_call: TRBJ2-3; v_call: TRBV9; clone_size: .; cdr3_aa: CASSVEGGGGADTQYF; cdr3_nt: TGTGCCAGCAGCGTAGAAGGCGGGGGAGGGGCAGATACGCAGTATTTT
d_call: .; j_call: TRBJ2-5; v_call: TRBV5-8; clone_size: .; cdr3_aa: CASSLVQGRQETQYF; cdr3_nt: TGTGCCAGCAGCTTGGTTCAGGGGCGGCAAGAGACCCAGTACTTC
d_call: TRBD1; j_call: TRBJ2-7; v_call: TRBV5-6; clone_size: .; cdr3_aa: CASNMLGTGDSYEQYF; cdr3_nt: TGTGCCAGCAACATGCTCGGGACAGGGGACTCCTACGAGCAGTACTTC
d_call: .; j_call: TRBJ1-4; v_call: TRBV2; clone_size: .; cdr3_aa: CASSRTSGVGEKLFF; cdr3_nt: TGTGCCAGCTCCCGGACGTCAGGGGTTGGGGAAAAACTGTTTTTT
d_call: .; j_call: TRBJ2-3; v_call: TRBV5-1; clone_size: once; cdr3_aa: CASSEVVASSTDTQYF; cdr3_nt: TGCGCCAGCAGCGAGGTCGTAGCATCTAGCACAGATACGCAGTATTTT
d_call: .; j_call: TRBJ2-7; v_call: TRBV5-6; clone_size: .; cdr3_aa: CASSLGTRRAYEQYF; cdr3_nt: TGTGCCAGCAGCTTGGGGACTCGCCGGGCCTACGAGCAGTACTTC
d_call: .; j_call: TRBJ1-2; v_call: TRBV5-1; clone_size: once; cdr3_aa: CASSLGRGSNYGYTF; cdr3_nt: TGCGCCAGCAGCTTGGGCCGAGGCTCTAACTATGGCTACACCTTC
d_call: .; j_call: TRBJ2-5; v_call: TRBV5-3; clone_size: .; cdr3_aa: CARSLDRLETQYF; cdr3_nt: TGTGCCAGAAGCCTGGACAGATTAGAGACCCAGTACTTC
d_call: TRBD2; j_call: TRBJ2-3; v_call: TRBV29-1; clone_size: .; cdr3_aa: CSVDELAGVITDTQYF; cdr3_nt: TGCAGCGTTGATGAACTAGCGGGGGTTATCACAGATACGCAGTATTTT
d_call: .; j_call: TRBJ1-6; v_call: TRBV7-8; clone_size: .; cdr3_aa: CASSLAAGRRSPLHF; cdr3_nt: TGTGCCAGCAGCTTAGCCGCAGGGAGGAGATCACCCCTCCACTTT
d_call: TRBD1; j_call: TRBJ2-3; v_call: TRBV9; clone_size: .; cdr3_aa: CASSPGGGSTDTQYF; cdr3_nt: TGTGCCAGCAGCCCAGGGGGCGGAAGCACAGATACGCAGTATTTT
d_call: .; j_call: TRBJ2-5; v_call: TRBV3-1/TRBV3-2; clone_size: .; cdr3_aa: CASSQGNAGLQETQYF; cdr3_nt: TGTGCCAGCAGCCAAGGAAACGCGGGGTTACAAGAGACCCAGTACTTC
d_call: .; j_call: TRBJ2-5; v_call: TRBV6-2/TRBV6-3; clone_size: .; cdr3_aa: CASSYLARGETQYF; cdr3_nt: TGTGCCAGCAGTTATCTTGCCAGGGGAGAGACCCAGTACTTC
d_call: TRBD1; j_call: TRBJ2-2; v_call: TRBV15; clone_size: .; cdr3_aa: CATSRGQGGTGELFF; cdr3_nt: TGTGCCACCAGCAGAGGACAGGGGGGCACCGGGGAGCTGTTTTTT
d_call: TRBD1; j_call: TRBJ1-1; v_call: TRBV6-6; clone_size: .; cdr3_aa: CASSSRTGGNTEAFF; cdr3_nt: TGTGCCAGCAGCAGCCGGACAGGGGGGAACACTGAAGCTTTCTTT
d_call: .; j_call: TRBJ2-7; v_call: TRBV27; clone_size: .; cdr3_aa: CASSLSLRRSPYEQYF; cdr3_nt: TGTGCCAGCAGTTTATCGCTCAGGCGTTCACCCTACGAGCAGTACTTC
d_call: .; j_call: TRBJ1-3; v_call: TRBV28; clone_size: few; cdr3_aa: CASRGGDSGNTIYF; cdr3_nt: TGTGCCAGCAGGGGAGGGGACTCTGGAAACACCATATATTTT
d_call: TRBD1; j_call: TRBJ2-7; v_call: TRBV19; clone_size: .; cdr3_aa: CASSTDSRRDSSYEQYF; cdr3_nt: TGTGCCAGTAGCACCGACAGCCGACGGGACAGCTCCTACGAGCAGTACTTC
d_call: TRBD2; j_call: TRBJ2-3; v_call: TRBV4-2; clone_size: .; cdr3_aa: CASSQEPLGGSGSSTDTQYF; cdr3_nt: TGTGCCAGCAGCCAAGAACCCTTGGGGGGTAGCGGGTCAAGCACAGATACGCAGTATTTT
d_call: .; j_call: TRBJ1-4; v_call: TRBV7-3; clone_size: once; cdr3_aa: CASSFTGNNEKLFF; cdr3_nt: TGTGCCAGCAGCTTCACAGGGAATAATGAAAAACTGTTTTTT
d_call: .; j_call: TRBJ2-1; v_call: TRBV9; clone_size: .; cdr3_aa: CASSVDNVGRVGEQFF; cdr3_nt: TGTGCCAGCAGCGTAGATAATGTCGGCAGGGTGGGAGAGCAGTTCTTC
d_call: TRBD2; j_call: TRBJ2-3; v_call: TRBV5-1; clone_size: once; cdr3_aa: CASRKPGGTDTQYF; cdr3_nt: TGCGCCAGCAGAAAACCCGGGGGGACAGATACGCAGTATTTT
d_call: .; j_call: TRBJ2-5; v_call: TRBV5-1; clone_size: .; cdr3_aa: CASSPFDRTETQYF; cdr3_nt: TGCGCCAGCAGCCCGTTCGACAGGACAGAGACCCAGTACTTC
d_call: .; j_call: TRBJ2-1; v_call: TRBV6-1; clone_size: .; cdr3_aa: CASSEGPIEREQFF; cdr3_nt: TGTGCCAGCAGTGAAGGTCCGATAGAGAGAGAGCAGTTCTTC